This TCR beta chain was documented in a study of blood T cell repertoires in COVID-19. Study information: The United States, Italy and Spain supplied acute and convalescent COVID-19 samples. The analysed material was cDNA or gDNA that came from T cells, B-cell-depleted T cells, or PBMCs.

Source study methods: Estimates of nucleated cell counts were drawn from the amplification of reference gene primers. Assay: immunoSEQ multiplex PCR; the TCRdb copy retains only in-frame clones and omits some. The D gene and trimming were derived from the DNA, and the V and J assignments and clone size from that table. The repertoire holds approximately 150,000 clones, 70% to 90% seen once, with less than 5.5% in the top ten. This clonotype originated in a human donor in a cohort sampled during active COVID-19. Sequenced sample: peripheral blood.

CDR3 region: CASSSTRSSGNTIYF. CDR3 nucleotides: TGTGCCAGCAGCTCCACACGAAGCTCTGGAAACACCATATATTTT. This chain connects TRBV7-6 to TRBJ1-3; D is unresolved. The germline V and J ends were trimmed by 4 bases and 0 bases, with 10 bases remaining between them. Germline CDR1 SGHVS, CDR2 FNYEAQ. The CDR3 totals 15 residues.